Given below is one TCR beta chain in context. The data were obtained in a study of blood T cell repertoires in COVID-19. Study details: Sites across the United States, Italy and Spain contributed samples from acute and convalescent COVID-19.

CDR3 size: 18 residues. Trimming removed 5 bases at V and 3 bases at J, with 23 bases between. Germline V gene data show CDR1 as LNHDA and CDR2 as SQIVND (reference sequence). In the source study's methods: How many nucleated cells were present was estimated from reference gene primer amplification. Data came from immunoSEQ multiplex PCR; TCRdb stores just in-frame clones and leaves some out. D and trimming were read from the DNA, whereas the V and J calls and clone size are those reported in that table. Here the sample spans about 130,000 clones, approximately 80% being singletons. V is TRBV19 and J is TRBJ1-5, with D possibly matching TRBD1 (5 bases). The sample was peripheral blood. The receptor was isolated from a woman older than 75 with acute or convalescent COVID-19. Here the CDR3 reads CASSSHSPLDSVNQPQHF. CDR3 DNA sequence: TGTGCCAGTAGTTCACACTCCCCCCTCGACAGTGTCAATCAGCCCCAGCATTTT.